Detailed here is one T cell receptor beta chain. What it recognizes is unknown. The sample originates from a study of cytomegalovirus exposure and HLA in healthy donors. A multiplex PCR was run with 60 Vbeta primers and 13 Jbeta primers. Only in-frame clones appear in the TCRdb table, and some are missing; sequencing was by immunoSEQ multiplex PCR. The sample yields around 76,000 clones, around 76% seen once. Study outcomes and limitations: A previous analysis found most TCR beta V segments productive roughly 87% or roughly 30% of the time. In vitro experiments confirmed that three CMV-associated chains were specific for CMV antigens.

The CDR3 totals 17 residues. The germline CDR1 and CDR2 sequences are MGHRA and YSYEKL. V was pared by 8 bases and J by 0 bases, with 17 bases between. The chain combines TRBV4-1 with TRBJ2-6; D is perhaps TRBD1 (5 bases). This sequence originates from a man aged 40-49 years in good health and CMV-seronegative. Sequenced: PBMCs. CDR3 sequence: CASSPPYRISGANVLTF. The CDR3 nucleotides are TGCGCCAGCTCCCCCCCCTACAGGATCTCTGGGGCCAACGTCCTGACTTTC.